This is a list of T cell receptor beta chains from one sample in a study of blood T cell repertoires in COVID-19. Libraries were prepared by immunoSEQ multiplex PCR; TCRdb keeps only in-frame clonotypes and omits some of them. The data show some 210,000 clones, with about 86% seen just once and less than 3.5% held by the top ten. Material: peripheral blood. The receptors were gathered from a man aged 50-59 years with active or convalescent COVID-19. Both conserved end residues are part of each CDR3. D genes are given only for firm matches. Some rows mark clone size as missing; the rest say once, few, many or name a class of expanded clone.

CDR3 protein: CASSEAGENYGYTF
CDR3 DNA: TGTGCCAGCAGTGAAGCCGGGGAGAATTATGGCTACACCTTC
D gene: -
J gene: TRBJ1-2
clone size: -
V gene: TRBV6-1

CDR3 protein: CASSSGLAGGQDTQYF
CDR3 DNA: TGTGCCAGCAGTTCTGGACTAGCGGGAGGGCAGGATACGCAGTATTTT
D gene: TRBD2
J gene: TRBJ2-3
clone size: -
V gene: TRBV28

CDR3 protein: CASSLGSTGEQYF
CDR3 DNA: TGCGCCAGCAGCTTAGGATCGACAGGCGAGCAGTACTTC
D gene: -
J gene: TRBJ2-7
clone size: -
V gene: TRBV5-1

CDR3 protein: CSVAGTGAYEQYF
CDR3 DNA: TGCAGCGTCGCCGGGACAGGGGCCTACGAGCAGTACTTC
D gene: TRBD1
J gene: TRBJ2-7
clone size: -
V gene: TRBV29-1

CDR3 protein: CASSLAAGAGTGELFF
CDR3 DNA: TGCGCCAGCAGCTTGGCCGCGGGGGCAGGAACCGGGGAGCTGTTTTTT
D gene: -
J gene: TRBJ2-2
clone size: -
V gene: TRBV5-1

CDR3 protein: CASTPRGQGGNEQFF
CDR3 DNA: TGTGCCAGCACCCCAAGGGGACAGGGTGGCAATGAGCAGTTCTTC
D gene: TRBD1
J gene: TRBJ2-1
clone size: few
V gene: TRBV2

CDR3 protein: CASSQTGYSYEQYF
CDR3 DNA: TGTGCCAGCAGCCAGACAGGGTACTCCTACGAGCAGTACTTC
D gene: TRBD1
J gene: TRBJ2-7
clone size: few
V gene: TRBV3-1/TRBV3-2

CDR3 protein: CAWKWGDSGNTIYF
CDR3 DNA: TGTGCCTGGAAATGGGGGGACTCTGGAAACACCATATATTTT
D gene: -
J gene: TRBJ1-3
clone size: -
V gene: TRBV30

CDR3 protein: CASSFRQSFYNEQFF
CDR3 DNA: TGTGCCAGCAGTTTTCGACAGAGCTTTTACAATGAGCAGTTCTTC
D gene: -
J gene: TRBJ2-1
clone size: -
V gene: TRBV28

CDR3 protein: CASSVATRSEQYF
CDR3 DNA: TGTGCCAGCAGCGTAGCTACTAGGTCCGAGCAGTACTTC
D gene: -
J gene: TRBJ2-7
clone size: -
V gene: TRBV9

CDR3 protein: CATSDLRPGLKNIQYF
CDR3 DNA: TGTGCCACCAGTGACCTGAGGCCGGGACTCAAAAACATTCAGTACTTC
D gene: -
J gene: TRBJ2-4
clone size: -
V gene: TRBV24-1

CDR3 protein: CSVEGVEGLAKNIQYF
CDR3 DNA: TGCAGCGTTGAGGGCGTGGAAGGCCTAGCCAAAAACATTCAGTACTTC
D gene: -
J gene: TRBJ2-4
clone size: -
V gene: TRBV29-1

CDR3 protein: CASSPTGADNEKLFF
CDR3 DNA: TGTGCCAGCTCCCCGACAGGGGCCGATAATGAAAAACTGTTTTTT
D gene: TRBD1
J gene: TRBJ1-4
clone size: -
V gene: TRBV18

CDR3 protein: CASSYSRLAETQYF
CDR3 DNA: TGTGCCAGCAGTTACTCGAGGTTAGCGGAGACCCAGTACTTC
D gene: -
J gene: TRBJ2-5
clone size: -
V gene: TRBV6-6